A single sample is the source of the 15 T cell receptor beta chains below, sequenced in a study of blood T cell repertoires in COVID-19 (dated by TCRdb to 2018 to 2021). The library relied on the immunoSEQ multiplex PCR assay. In TCRdb, the immuneACCESS table is reduced to in-frame sequences with V and J assigned. These tables do not hold every clone; where another copy was compared, an unresolved V gene accounts for under half, and the others remain unexplained. The sample data list more than 55,000 clones, and 79% of these were observed just once. The ten largest clonotypes hold under 4% of the sample. Sequenced sample: peripheral blood. These receptors came from a man aged 55-75 years with acute or convalescent COVID-19.

The chain is built from TRBV30 and TRBJ1-1; unclear D gene. This CDR3 is 11 amino acids long. Looked up from germline, CDR1 is GTSNPN and CDR2 is SVGIG (reference sequence). V lost 6 bases to trimming and J lost 1 base, with 6 bases between them. The CDR3 DNA reads TGTGCCTGTACAAAGAACACTGAAGCTTTCTTT. The encoded protein is CACTKNTEAFF.

The chain couples TRBV5-1 to TRBJ2-1; D is undetermined. V lost 0 bases, J lost 5 bases, and 15 bases lay in between. The germline gives CDR1 SGHRS, CDR2 YFSETQ. The length of the CDR3 is 16 residues. CDR3 sequence (DNA): TGCGCCAGCAGCTTGGTGGGCCGGCATCTCAACAATGAGCAGTTCTTC. It encodes CASSLVGRHLNNEQFF.

This sequence joins TRBV5-1 and TRBJ2-7, with 10 bases lining up with TRBD2. The CDR3 length is 16 residues. Germline CDR1 and CDR2: SGHRS and YFSETQ. The V gene end was trimmed by 5 bases and the J gene end by 2 bases; junction bases not matched to a gene: 10. The CDR3 nucleotides are TGCGCCAGCAGTTCGAATAGCGGGGGGCTAACCTACGAGCAGTACTTC. It is translated as CASSSNSGGLTYEQYF.

The V call is TRBV7-9, the J call TRBJ2-1; 8 bases align to TRBD2. The CDR3 is 15 amino acids. The germline gives CDR1 SEHNR, CDR2 FQNEAQ (reference sequence). The V gene end was trimmed by 1 base and the J gene end by 6 bases; junction bases not matched to a gene: 5. CDR3 nucleotides: TGTGCCAGCAGCTTAGGCGGACTAGCCGGCAATGAGCAGTTCTTC. This translates into CASSLGGLAGNEQFF.

The rearrangement links TRBV5-1 to TRBJ1-1; 7 bases align to TRBD1. This CDR3 region has 16 residues. Germline V gives CDR1 SGHRS, CDR2 YFSETQ. The V gene end was trimmed by 4 bases and the J gene end by 0 bases; junction bases not matched to a gene: 9. The CDR3 bases are TGCGCCAGCAGCCTTATACCAGGGGGTGTGAACACTGAAGCTTTCTTT. Translation gives CASSLIPGGVNTEAFF.

The chain has TRBV4-2 and TRBJ2-2; 7 bases agree with TRBD2. The V and J ends lost 0 bases and 1 base, in that order; junction bases with no gene match: 5. CDR1 LGHNA and CDR2 YNFKEQ come from the germline V gene. The CDR3 has 17 residues. CDR3 amino acids: CASSQEGAGVNTGELFF. CDR3 nucleotide sequence: TGTGCCAGCAGCCAAGAGGGCGCGGGGGTGAACACCGGGGAGCTGTTTTTT.

The J gene is TRBJ2-1, the V gene TRBV2, with TRBD2 identical over 9 bases. The CDR3 covers 16 residues. Unmatched junction bases numbered 9, after V lost 6 bases and J lost 3 bases. CDR1 and CDR2 (germline): SNHLY, FYNNEI. The CDR3 is CASSLRLAGSYNEQFF. The CDR3 DNA is TGTGCCAGCAGCCTTCGGCTAGCGGGGAGCTACAATGAGCAGTTCTTC.

This clone appeared once. The genes are TRBV4-2 and TRBJ1-1, with TRBD1 matching 7 bases. The germline gives CDR1 LGHNA, CDR2 YNFKEQ. J lost 3 bases, V lost 3 bases, and 7 bases had no gene match. This CDR3 region has 15 residues. The CDR3 nucleotides read TGTGCCAGCAGCCAGCAAGACAGGGCGGACACTGAAGCTTTCTTT. Translation: CASSQQDRADTEAFF.

J is TRBJ2-7 and V is TRBV27; D is unclear. The V and J ends lost 3 bases and 0 bases respectively, with 9 bases between them. Per the germline V gene, CDR1 is MNHEY and CDR2 is SMNVEV (reference sequence). CDR3 length equals 14 residues. The CDR3 spells CASSLEQFSYEQYF. CDR3 nucleotides: TGTGCCAGCAGTTTGGAGCAGTTCTCCTACGAGCAGTACTTC.

This chain links TRBV29-1 with TRBJ2-2, with no clear D. CDR1 and CDR2 (germline): SQVTM, ANQGSEA. V shed 7 bases and J shed 0 bases, with 12 bases lying between them. The CDR3 sequence is 14 residues long. CDR3 bases: TGCAGCGCAACCCTAACAGCGAACACCGGGGAGCTGTTTTTT. Residues: CSATLTANTGELFF.

The rearrangement links TRBV5-1 to TRBJ1-1; 8 nucleotides agree with TRBD1. Germline-derived CDR1 and CDR2 are SGHRS and YFSETQ. V lost 0 bases to trimming and J lost 10 bases; unmatched junction nucleotides: 14. CDR3 length equals 16 residues. CDR3 in amino acids: CASSLAKIQGEKGAFF. In DNA, the CDR3 is TGCGCCAGCAGCTTGGCAAAGATACAGGGGGAAAAAGGAGCTTTCTTT. The full variable domain, rest sourced from reference TRBV5-1 and TRBJ1-1, is KAGVTQTPRYLIKTRGQQVTLSCSPISGHRSVSWYQQTPGQGLQFLFEYFSETQRNKGNFPGRFSGRQFSNSRSEMNVSTLELGDSALYLCASSLAKIQGEKGAFFGQGTRLTVV.

This chain joins TRBV2 and TRBJ2-1; D not resolved. Trimming removed 6 bases at V and 0 bases at J, with 18 bases between. Germline V gene sequence: CDR1 SNHLY, CDR2 FYNNEI. The CDR3 totals 17 residues. The CDR3 loop is CASSHPRGVSSYNEQFF. The CDR3 DNA follows: TGTGCCAGCAGCCACCCCAGAGGCGTGAGCTCCTACAATGAGCAGTTCTTC.

The chain combines TRBV15 with TRBJ1-1; D remains ambiguous. The CDR3 runs to 15 residues. V was pared by 3 bases and J by 0 bases, with 11 bases between. Per the germline V gene, CDR1 is LNHNV and CDR2 is YYDKDF (reference sequence). The CDR3 loop is CATSRARQMNTEAFF. CDR3 sequence (DNA): TGTGCCACCAGCAGGGCGAGGCAGATGAACACTGAAGCTTTCTTT.

This clone was counted once. This CDR3 is CASSELGQDNQPQHF. CDR3 DNA sequence: TGTGCCAGCAGTGAATTGGGACAGGATAATCAGCCCCAGCATTTT. V gene TRBV6-1 combines with J gene TRBJ1-5; TRBD1 matches at 8 bases. This CDR3 comprises 15 residues. J gave up 4 bases and V 2 bases, and 4 bases lay outside the gene matches. The germline V gene encodes CDR1 MNHNS and CDR2 SASEGT.

The chain joins TRBV19 to TRBJ2-2; 9 bases are shared with TRBD1. Trimming removed 5 bases from V and 5 bases from J; junction bases left unmatched: 9. This CDR3 is 16 amino acids long. From germline, CDR1 is LNHDA and CDR2 SQIVND (reference sequence). CDR3 amino acids: CASSPPGQGLTGELFF. The CDR3 DNA is TGTGCCAGTAGTCCTCCGGGACAGGGTCTAACCGGGGAGCTGTTTTTT.